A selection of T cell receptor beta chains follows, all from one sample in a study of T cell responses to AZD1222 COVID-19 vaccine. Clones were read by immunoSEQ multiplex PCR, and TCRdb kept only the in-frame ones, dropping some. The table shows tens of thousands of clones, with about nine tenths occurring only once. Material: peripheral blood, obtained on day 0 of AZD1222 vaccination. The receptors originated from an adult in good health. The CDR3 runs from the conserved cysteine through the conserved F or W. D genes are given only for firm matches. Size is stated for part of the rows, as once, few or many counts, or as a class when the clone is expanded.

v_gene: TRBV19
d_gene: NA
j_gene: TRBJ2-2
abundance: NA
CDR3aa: CASSFRDFANTGELFF

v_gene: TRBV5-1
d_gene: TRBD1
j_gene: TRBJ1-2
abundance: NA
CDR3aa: CASSRDRGSNYGYTF

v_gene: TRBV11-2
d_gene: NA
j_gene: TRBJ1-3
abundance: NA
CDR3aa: CASSLGGNTIYF

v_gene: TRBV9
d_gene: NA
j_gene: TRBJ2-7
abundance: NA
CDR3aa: CASSVASTGFTYEQYF

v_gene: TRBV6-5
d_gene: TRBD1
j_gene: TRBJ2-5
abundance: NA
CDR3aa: CASRDRGRGETQYF

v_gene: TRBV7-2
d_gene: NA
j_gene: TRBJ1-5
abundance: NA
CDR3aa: CASSQTGRNQPQHF

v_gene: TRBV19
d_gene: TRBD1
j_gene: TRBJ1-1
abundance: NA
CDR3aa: CASSGDRGRMNTEAFF

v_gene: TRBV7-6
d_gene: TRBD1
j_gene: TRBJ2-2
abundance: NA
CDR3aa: CASSLGTDFSGELFF

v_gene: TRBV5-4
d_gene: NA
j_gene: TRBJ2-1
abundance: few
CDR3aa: CASSLGDLNYNEQFF

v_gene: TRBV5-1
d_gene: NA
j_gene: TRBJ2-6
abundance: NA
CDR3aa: CASSLDSNKHVLTF

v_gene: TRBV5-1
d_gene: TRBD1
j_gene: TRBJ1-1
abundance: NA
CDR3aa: CASSRTGDTEAFF

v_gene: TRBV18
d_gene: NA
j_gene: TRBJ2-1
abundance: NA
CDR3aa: CASSPRMGITYNEQFF

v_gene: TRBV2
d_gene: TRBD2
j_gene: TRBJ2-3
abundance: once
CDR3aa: CASSRTSFADTQYF

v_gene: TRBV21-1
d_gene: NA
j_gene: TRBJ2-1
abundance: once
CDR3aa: CAKTSGRAVSYNEQFF

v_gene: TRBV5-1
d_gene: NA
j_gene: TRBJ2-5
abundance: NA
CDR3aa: CASSDPEGAGETQYF

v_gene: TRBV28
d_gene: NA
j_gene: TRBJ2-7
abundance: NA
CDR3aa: CASSFHLALQTYEQYF

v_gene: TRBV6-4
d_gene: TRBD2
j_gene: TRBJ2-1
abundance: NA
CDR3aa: CASSETSGSYNEQFF

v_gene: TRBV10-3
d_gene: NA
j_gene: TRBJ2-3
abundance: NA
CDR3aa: CAIFNRSTDTQYF

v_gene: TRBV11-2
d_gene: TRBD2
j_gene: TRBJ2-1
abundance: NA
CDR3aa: CASSYETSGGGNEQFF

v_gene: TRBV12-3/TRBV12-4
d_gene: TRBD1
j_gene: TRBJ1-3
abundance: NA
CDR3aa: CASSRDRRNTIYF

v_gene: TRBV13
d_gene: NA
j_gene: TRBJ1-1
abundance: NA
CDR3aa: CASSTRLRAHTEAFF

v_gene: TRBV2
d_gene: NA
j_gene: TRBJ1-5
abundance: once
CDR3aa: CASSETGREQPQHF

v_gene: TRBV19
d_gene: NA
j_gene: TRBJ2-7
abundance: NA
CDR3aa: CASSIRGQLTGESYEQYF

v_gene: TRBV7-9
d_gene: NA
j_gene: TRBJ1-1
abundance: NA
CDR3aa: CASSPPLNTEAFF

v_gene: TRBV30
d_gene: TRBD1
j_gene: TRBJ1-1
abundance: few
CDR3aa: CAWSSLRGRTEAFF

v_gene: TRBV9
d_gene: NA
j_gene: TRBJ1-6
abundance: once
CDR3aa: CASSVDLSPDNSPLHF

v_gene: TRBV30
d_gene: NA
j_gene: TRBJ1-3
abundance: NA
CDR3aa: CAWSAAGWNTIYF

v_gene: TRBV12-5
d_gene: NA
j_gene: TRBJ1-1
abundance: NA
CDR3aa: CASGLPGLPRAEAFF

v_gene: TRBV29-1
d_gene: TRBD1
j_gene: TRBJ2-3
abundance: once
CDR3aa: CSATQGSTDTQYF

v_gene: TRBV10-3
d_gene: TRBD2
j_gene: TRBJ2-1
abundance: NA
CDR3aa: CAISDGLAVNEQFF

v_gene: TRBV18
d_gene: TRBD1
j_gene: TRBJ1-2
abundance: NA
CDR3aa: CASSPLIGTDRVYGYTF

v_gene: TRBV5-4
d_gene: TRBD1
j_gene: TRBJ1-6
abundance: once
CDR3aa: CASRGQGLPSDSPLHF

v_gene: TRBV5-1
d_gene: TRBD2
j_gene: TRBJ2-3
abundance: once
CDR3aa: CASSDMGLAGDTQYF

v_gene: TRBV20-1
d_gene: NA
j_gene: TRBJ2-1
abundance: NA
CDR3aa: CSASLDLVPFPFF

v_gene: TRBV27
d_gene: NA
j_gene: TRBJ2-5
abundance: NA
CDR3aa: CASSSTLNGETQYF

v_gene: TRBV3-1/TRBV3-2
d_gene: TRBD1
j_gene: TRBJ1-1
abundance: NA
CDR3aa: CASSRIPGQEAFF

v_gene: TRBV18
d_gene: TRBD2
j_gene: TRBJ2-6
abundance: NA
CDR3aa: CASSPPGGTSGANVLTF

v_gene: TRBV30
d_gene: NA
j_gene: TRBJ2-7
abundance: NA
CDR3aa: CAWSGPIYEQYF

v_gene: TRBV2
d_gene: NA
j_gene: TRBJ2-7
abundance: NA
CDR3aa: CASFEAGYKYEQYF

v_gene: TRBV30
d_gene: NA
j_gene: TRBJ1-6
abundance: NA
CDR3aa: CAWISGNSPLHF

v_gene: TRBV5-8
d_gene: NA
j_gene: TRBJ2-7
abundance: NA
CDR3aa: CASSLDGGPDF

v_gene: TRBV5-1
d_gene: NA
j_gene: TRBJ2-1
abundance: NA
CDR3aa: CASSLAGTNSYNEQFF

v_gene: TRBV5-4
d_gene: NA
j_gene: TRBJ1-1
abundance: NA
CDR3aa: CASSPQDVNTEAFF

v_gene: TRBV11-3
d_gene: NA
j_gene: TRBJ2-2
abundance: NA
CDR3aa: CASSPNAGKANTGELFF

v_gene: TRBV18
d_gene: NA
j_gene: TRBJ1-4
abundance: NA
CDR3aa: CASSPQEGEKLFF

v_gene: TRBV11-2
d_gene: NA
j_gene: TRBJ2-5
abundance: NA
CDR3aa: CASSLAREETQYF

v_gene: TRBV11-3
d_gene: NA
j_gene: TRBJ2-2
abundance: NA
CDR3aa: CASSLEVGALSGELFF

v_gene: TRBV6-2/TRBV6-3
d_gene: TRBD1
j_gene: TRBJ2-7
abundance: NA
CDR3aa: CASSYLGQGAIEQYF

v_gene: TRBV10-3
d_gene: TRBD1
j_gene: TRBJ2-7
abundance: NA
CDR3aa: CATYPGQGAVSEQYF

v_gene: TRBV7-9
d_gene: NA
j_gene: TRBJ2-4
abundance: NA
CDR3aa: CASSSTDISNIQYF

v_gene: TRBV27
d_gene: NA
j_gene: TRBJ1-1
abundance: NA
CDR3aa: CATREMVGALTEAFF

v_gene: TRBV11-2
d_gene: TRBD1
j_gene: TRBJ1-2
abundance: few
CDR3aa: CASSYVRGRPPYGYTF

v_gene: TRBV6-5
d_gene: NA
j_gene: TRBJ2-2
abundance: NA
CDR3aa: CASKQSNTGELFF

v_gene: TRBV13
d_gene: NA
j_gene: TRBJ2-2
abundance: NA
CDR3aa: CASSVRGPGELFF

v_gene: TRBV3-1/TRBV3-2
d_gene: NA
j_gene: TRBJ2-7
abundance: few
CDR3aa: CASSPGPRSEQYF